The entry below gives a single T cell receptor (beta chain) sequence along with its context. Its specific antigen is unknown. No quality values exist for individual bases; no much larger clone is one base distant. The sample is drawn from a study of vaccination and CD4 T cells after COVID-19 (dated by TCRdb to the early 2020s). About the study as a whole: Convalescent patients had a positive SARS-CoV-2 result on nasal swab PCR, and of these patients, several had mild disease and one had severe disease. In the convalescent cohort there were six males and four females, among whom were two Hispanic individuals, seven Caucasians, two Asians and one multiracial person. Participants received two doses of either the Pfizer-BioNTech BNT162b2 vaccine (n=8) or the Moderna mRNA-1273 vaccine (n=2). Post-COVID blood samples from convalescent patients were collected a median of approximately 100 days after diagnosis, with a range of about 35 to 180 days. Post-vaccine blood samples were taken a median of 72 days after the second vaccine dose, with a range of roughly 14 to 241 days. Culture stimuli were overlapping spike peptide pools from SARS-CoV-2 and from the common cold coronaviruses HCoV-NL63, HCoV-OC43 and HCoV-229E. Control cultures received a CEFX viral epitope pool as the positive control, an HIV-1 Nef peptide pool as the negative control, or no peptide. In around ten COVID-19 convalescent patients and a handful of infection-naive healthy vaccine recipients, the spike-specific CD4+ TCR repertoire before mRNA vaccination was compared with the repertoire after mRNA vaccination. The paper's findings and limits, for the study overall: Only a relatively small number of convalescent patients were included in the study, and early timepoints following natural infection were not analyzed. The median number of SARS-CoV-2-reactive clonotypes rose from about 23 after infection to some 40 after vaccination, but the change was not significant. In convalescent patients, a median roughly 86% of post-vaccine SARS-CoV-2-reactive clones were detected only after vaccination, suggesting vaccine-specific priming. Nearly all vaccine-specific clones in convalescent patients (304 of 307) were mono-reactive for SARS-CoV-2 spike rather than cross-reactive with common cold coronaviruses.

Library prep was done by PCR. TCR sequencing of DNA from cultured CD4+ T cells used the Oncomine TCR Beta short-read assay at the Johns Hopkins FTIC core. Genomic DNA was extracted from the cultured CD4+ T cells with the QIAamp micro DNA kit. Oncomine TCR Beta libraries from cultured CD4+ T cells were pooled using unique dual indexes and sequenced on an Illumina iSeq 100. Regarding the original processing steps: Non-productive sequences were removed, and CDR3s that did not start with C, did not end with F or W, or were shorter than 7 amino acids were discarded. The MANAFEST web application was used to identify antigen-specific clonotypes by comparing peptide-stimulated wells against reference wells and other culture wells. An FDR below 0.05, an odds ratio above 5, and a productive frequency above 0.1% in at least two of three replicate wells were required for clones to be considered positive. Clonotypes that were significantly expanded in both SARS-CoV-2 spike wells and at least one common cold coronavirus spike condition were defined as cross-reactive. Similarity between CDR3 sequences was evaluated in R version 3.6.1 using Levenshtein distances (stringdist) and unrooted phylogenetic trees (ape). TCRdb trimmed the raw reads at Q25, called clones with MiXCR and kept productive beta chains. Rows with a matching CDR3 protein are joined into one entry that keeps the most common DNA and genes. TCRdb, not the original authors, processed these V and J calls. The sample records 8,000 or so distinct CDR3 sequences, roughly 20% of which are singletons. Of the sample, 20% to 25% is held by the ten largest clones.

V is cut back by 5 bases and J by 9 bases, with 9 bases in the junction unmatched. The CDR3 covers 14 residues, taking in both the cysteine and the phenylalanine. The sequence is cut down to CDR3 DNA, 42 bases in frame from base 1. What the treatment or condition label conveys for this sample: approximately 9-day PBMC culture with coronavirus spike peptide pools or control peptides (ViraFEST assay). The ViraFEST assay was used in the study, in which antigen-specific T cells were expanded with peptide pools and expanded clonotypes were subsequently identified by TCR sequencing. The convalescent patients' positive SARS-CoV-2 PCR tests were from March to December 2020, which was before the Alpha, Beta and Delta variants emerged in the United States. Roughly 2.1 million PBMCs per well were cultured in IMDM with roughly 5.2% human AB serum and approximately 9.8 IU/ml IL-2, plus 10 ug/ml peptide pools. Half of the culture medium was replaced with fresh IL-2-containing medium on days 3 and 7. CD4+ T cells were isolated after approximately 10 days of culture through negative selection using the EasySep CD4+ T cell isolation kit. Ficoll-Paque Plus gradient centrifugation was used to isolate PBMCs from whole blood, and the isolated PBMCs were then either used fresh or cryopreserved at -140C. Triplicate wells were generally used for each culture condition.

This TCR was sampled from a human donor who had recovered from COVID-19. The V and J segments used are TRBV12-3 or TRBV12-4 and TRBJ2-1, with 8 bases in between that match TRBD1. This specimen was CD4+ T cells from blood, cultured in vitro, taken after SARS-CoV-2 vaccination. The nucleotide sequence is TGTGCCAGCAGTGCAAGACAGGGGTGGTCTGAGCAGTTCTTC. Its protein reads: CASSARQGWSEQFF.